This T cell receptor beta chain came from a study of a mutant IDH1 vaccine in newly diagnosed glioma. Across the whole study: Radiotherapy alone preceded vaccination by 4-6 weeks; alternatively, vaccination started with temozolomide cycles. Sex among treated patients split roughly 60% male, around 40% female; mean age was about 43 years. The earlier regimen, radiotherapy, temozolomide, or both, was most often both. Study-wide points: Overall, just under 95% of patients had vaccine-induced immune responses.

Germline V CDR1 and CDR2: SGHRS, YFSETQ. V shed 3 bases and J shed 5 bases, with 17 bases lying between them. The CDR3 totals 15 residues. Time point noted: week 5, during vaccination. Each vaccine dose was 300 ug of mutant IDH1 20-mer peptide, with topical imiquimod. This table comes from immunoSEQ multiplex PCR, and its TCRdb copy is limited to in-frame clones, with some not included. Of tens of thousands of clones in the sample, 70% to 85% were seen once. With regard to this clone: Its specificity is unknown.

The chain carries TRBV5-1 and TRBJ1-1; D is unclear. The TCR originated in a woman aged 18-29 years with glioma. Some clones in this sample may be carry-over from other donors' samples. The source was PBMCs, collected from a glioma patient whose treatment included an IDH1 peptide vaccine. The CDR3 DNA is TGCGCCAGCAGCTCGGCCGGTGGAGGGAAGACTGAAGCTTTCTTT. Translating gives CASSSAGGGKTEAFF.